This is a list of T cell receptor beta chains from one sample in a study of cytomegalovirus exposure and HLA in healthy donors. Only in-frame clones appear in the TCRdb table, and some are missing; sequencing was by immunoSEQ multiplex PCR. Of tens of thousands of clones listed, 60% to 80% are singletons. The sequenced sample was PBMCs. These receptors originate from a woman in her thirties or forties in good health and CMV-seronegative. Both conserved end residues are part of each CDR3. The order of the fields is D gene, V gene, clone size, J gene, CDR3 protein, CDR3 DNA. The D gene is left open where the match is weak. A clone size is listed for some rows: how often the clone was seen (once, few, many), or a class if it is expanded.

>TRBD1|TRBV6-1|.|TRBJ2-1
CASKGQVVGHEQFF
TGTGCCAGCAAGGGACAGGTAGTCGGCCATGAGCAGTTCTTC
>.|TRBV7-9|once|TRBJ1-4
CASSLGRGLGEKLFF
TGTGCCAGCAGCTTAGGACGGGGATTGGGTGAAAAACTGTTTTTT
>TRBD1|TRBV10-1|.|TRBJ2-5
CASSERQGMETQYF
TGCGCCAGCAGTGAAAGACAGGGGATGGAGACCCAGTACTTC
>.|TRBV5-1|.|TRBJ1-5
CASSSYTDQPQHF
TGCGCCAGCAGCTCCTATACCGATCAGCCCCAGCATTTT
>TRBD2|TRBV7-3|.|TRBJ2-1
CASSLGTSSYNEQFF
TGTGCCAGCAGCTTGGGGACTAGCAGCTACAATGAGCAGTTCTTC
>.|TRBV30|.|TRBJ1-3
CAWTVGGSGNTIYF
TGTGCCTGGACCGTGGGGGGATCTGGAAACACCATATATTTT
>.|TRBV9|.|TRBJ2-2
CASSEYGRGRHGELFF
TGTGCCAGCAGCGAGTATGGTCGGGGGAGGCACGGGGAGCTGTTTTTT
>TRBD1|TRBV7-9|few|TRBJ1-2
CASSPTGAGYTF
TGTGCCAGCAGCCCGACAGGGGCTGGCTACACCTTC
>.|TRBV6-6|.|TRBJ2-7
CASGSGSFLEQYF
TGTGCCAGCGGGAGTGGGTCATTCTTAGAGCAGTACTTC
>TRBD1|TRBV27|.|TRBJ1-2
CASSATGVGSYGYTF
TGTGCCAGCAGTGCTACAGGGGTAGGTAGCTATGGCTACACCTTC
>.|TRBV19|.|TRBJ1-2
CASSPGKFHGYTF
TGTGCCAGTAGTCCAGGGAAGTTCCATGGCTACACCTTC
>TRBD2|TRBV5-1|.|TRBJ2-1
CASSSSSSRGGRNEQFF
TGCGCCAGCAGCTCCTCATCCTCGCGGGGGGGCCGCAATGAGCAGTTCTTC
>.|TRBV11-2|.|TRBJ1-1
CASSLLNQGNHAFF
TGTGCCAGCAGCTTACTCAACCAGGGAAATCACGCTTTCTTT
>TRBD1|TRBV4-1|.|TRBJ2-1
CASRSPGQTNNEQFF
TGCGCCAGCAGATCTCCGGGACAGACAAACAATGAGCAGTTCTTC
>TRBD1|TRBV7-2|.|TRBJ1-1
CASSFSPGQGSYTEAFF
TGTGCCAGCAGTTTTAGCCCGGGACAGGGGAGTTACACTGAAGCTTTCTTT
>.|TRBV7-2|.|TRBJ2-4
CASRGGPAKNIQYF
TGTGCCAGCAGGGGGGGGCCAGCCAAAAACATTCAGTACTTC
>.|TRBV30|.|TRBJ2-6
CAWSRDSFGANVLTF
TGTGCCTGGAGTCGCGATTCTTTTGGGGCCAACGTCCTGACTTTC
>.|TRBV7-7|.|TRBJ2-1
CASSLNRDSYNEQFF
TGTGCCAGCAGCTTAAACAGGGATTCCTACAATGAGCAGTTCTTC
>.|TRBV4-2|few|TRBJ1-1
CASSQDPLNMNTEAFF
TGTGCCAGCAGCCAAGATCCGTTAAACATGAACACTGAAGCTTTCTTT
>.|TRBV6-7|.|TRBJ1-1
CASSYGLHRARSTEAFF
TGTGCCAGCAGTTACGGTCTTCACAGGGCACGGAGCACTGAAGCTTTCTTT
>.|TRBV29-1|.|TRBJ2-2
CSVITELNTGELFF
TGCAGCGTTATAACAGAGCTGAACACCGGGGAGCTGTTTTTT
>.|TRBV18|.|TRBJ2-7
CASSPPSGEQYF
TGTGCCAGCTCACCACCTTCAGGGGAGCAGTACTTC
>.|TRBV4-1|.|TRBJ1-2
CASSQGGRLGYTF
TGCGCCAGCAGCCAAGGAGGCAGACTGGGCTACACCTTC
>TRBD1|TRBV28|few|TRBJ2-2
CASSTGDRSTGELFF
TGTGCCAGCAGTACTGGGGACAGATCTACCGGGGAGCTGTTTTTT
>TRBD1|TRBV19|.|TRBJ2-7
CASSRGTGGNYEQYF
TGTGCCAGTAGTAGAGGGACAGGGGGTAACTACGAGCAGTACTTC
>.|TRBV7-2|.|TRBJ2-3
CASTPPGGYTDTQYF
TGTGCCAGCACGCCTCCCGGGGGATACACAGATACGCAGTATTTT
>TRBD1|TRBV29-1|.|TRBJ1-1
CSVEGAGGAFF
TGCAGCGTTGAAGGGGCAGGGGGAGCTTTCTTT
>TRBD2|TRBV6-1|.|TRBJ2-3
CASSEGGYLAGVGDTQYF
TGTGCCAGCAGTGAAGGGGGCTACCTAGCGGGGGTGGGAGATACGCAGTATTTT
>TRBD1|TRBV19|.|TRBJ1-2
CASSRRTGAAEGYTF
TGTGCCAGTAGTCGACGGACAGGGGCGGCGGAAGGCTACACCTTC
>TRBD2|TRBV5-1|.|TRBJ2-5
CASSPGTSGGALWGETQYF
TGCGCCAGCAGCCCCGGGACTAGCGGGGGGGCTTTGTGGGGAGAGACCCAGTACTTC
>TRBD1|TRBV29-1|.|TRBJ2-1
CSGGTTGDHEQFF
TGCAGCGGCGGAACGACAGGGGATCATGAGCAGTTCTTC
>TRBD1|TRBV13|.|TRBJ2-1
CASSSDRVGNEQFF
TGTGCCAGCAGCTCAGACAGGGTTGGGAATGAGCAGTTCTTC
>.|TRBV27|.|TRBJ1-5
CASSLAGTGQPQHF
TGTGCCAGCAGTCTGGCGGGGACTGGTCAGCCCCAGCATTTT
>.|TRBV30|.|TRBJ2-2
CAWSVGLDTGELFF
TGTGCCTGGAGTGTAGGTCTAGACACCGGGGAGCTGTTTTTT
>.|TRBV30|.|TRBJ2-6
CAWSVARVRSGANVLTF
TGTGCCTGGAGTGTAGCCAGGGTGAGGTCTGGGGCCAACGTCCTGACTTTC
>.|TRBV7-9|once|TRBJ1-2
CASSTIPGLGFYGYTF
TGTGCCAGCAGCACGATTCCGGGACTAGGGTTCTATGGCTACACCTTC
>.|TRBV21-1|.|TRBJ2-5
CASSKEAGKNQETQYF
TGTGCCAGCAGCAAAGAGGCAGGGAAAAACCAAGAGACCCAGTACTTC